These 10 T cell receptor beta chains were all obtained from the same sample, sequenced in a study of blood T cell repertoires in COVID-19. Generated by immunoSEQ multiplex PCR, the TCRdb table keeps only in-frame clones and is missing some. The repertoire has some 150,000 clones, around nine tenths of them found once; the top ten carry more than 2%. Sequencing input: peripheral blood. These receptors all come from a woman aged 70-85 years with acute or convalescent COVID-19.

This sequence joins TRBV7-9 and TRBJ1-1; D may be TRBD1 (6 bases). V was cut by 5 bases and J by 3 bases, with 10 bases left in between. This CDR3 is built from 13 residues. The germline gives CDR1 SEHNR, CDR2 FQNEAQ (reference sequence). CDR3 DNA sequence: TGTGCCAGCAGCAACTACAGGGACACTGAAGCTTTCTTT. It specifies CASSNYRDTEAFF.

The chain is built from TRBV5-1 and TRBJ2-7; tentatively, D is TRBD1 (6 bases). The CDR3 has 16 residues. Germline lookup yields CDR1 SGHRS and CDR2 YFSETQ. The V end was cut by 4 bases, the J end by 1 base, with 18 bases between. This chain's CDR3 is CASSESTGKTSYEQYV. CDR3 DNA: TGCGCCAGCAGCGAATCCACAGGGAAGACATCCTACGAGCAGTACGTC.

The chain couples TRBV7-9 to TRBJ1-3, with a weak D call TRBD1 (5 bases). The CDR3 spans 13 residues. Trimming removed 5 bases from V and 3 bases from J, with 8 bases in between. Germline V gene sequence: CDR1 SEHNR, CDR2 FQNEAQ (reference sequence). CDR3 sequence reads: CASSVQGGNTIYF. The CDR3 DNA sequence: TGTGCCAGCAGCGTCCAGGGTGGAAACACCATATATTTT.

The chain has TRBV7-2 and TRBJ1-6; possibly TRBD1 for D (5 bases). Trimming removed 1 base at V and 9 bases at J, with 13 bases between. This CDR3 is 15 amino acids long. CDR1 and CDR2 from the germline V gene are SGHTA and FQGNSA. As DNA, the CDR3 is TGTGCCAGCAGCTTAGTGTGGTCAGGGTTTTCACCCCTCCACTTT. This encodes CASSLVWSGFSPLHF.

This clone appeared a single time. The chain joins TRBV4-1 to TRBJ1-6, with TRBD1 identical over 9 bases. The CDR3 is made up of 18 amino acids. Losses at the gene ends were 3 bases for V and 5 bases for J; bases not matched to a gene: 11. The germline V gene has CDR1 MGHRA and CDR2 YSYEKL. The CDR3 reads CASSHSASGTGNNSPLHF. CDR3 DNA: TGCGCCAGCAGCCACTCCGCCTCCGGGACAGGGAATAATTCACCCCTCCACTTT.

The chain uses TRBV30 and TRBJ2-7, with a tentative D call TRBD2 (6 bases). This CDR3 spans 12 amino acids. Germline V gene sequence: CDR1 GTSNPN, CDR2 SVGIG (reference sequence). V was pared by 0 bases and J by 6 bases, with 9 bases between. Written as DNA, the CDR3 is TGTGCCTGGAGTGTAACCGGGAGCGAGCAGTACTTC. Translated: CAWSVTGSEQYF. The full variable domain, rest sourced from reference TRBV30 and TRBJ2-7, is SQTIHQWPATLVQPVGSPLSLECTVEGTSNPNLYWYRQAAGRGLQLLFYSVGIGQISSEVPQNLSASRPQDRQFILSSKKLLLSDSGFYLCAWSVTGSEQYFGPGTRLTVT.

This clone was counted once. V and J are TRBV6-5 and TRBJ1-1, with D possibly TRBD1 on 6 matching bases. The CDR3 runs to 14 residues. Trimming pared 2 bases from V and 4 bases from J, leaving 11 bases between. Looked up from germline, CDR1 is MNHEY and CDR2 is SVGAGI. CDR3 protein: CASSYQGLVTEAFF. In DNA form, the CDR3 reads TGTGCCAGCAGTTACCAGGGGCTGGTCACTGAAGCTTTCTTT.

The rearrangement joins TRBV7-2 to TRBJ1-2; 9 bases align to TRBD1. V lost 2 bases, J lost 1 base, and 2 bases stayed unmatched. CDR1 SGHTA and CDR2 FQGNSA come from the germline V gene. The CDR3 contains 15 residues. DNA of the CDR3: TGTGCCAGCAGCTTATACAGGGGGCGTAACTATGGCTACACCTTC. Translating it yields CASSLYRGRNYGYTF.

This clone was seen a single time. For the CDR3, the DNA is TGTGCCAGCAGTGGGCAGGGGGCCGGGTTGCTCCGACTAGCCAAAAACATTCAGTACTTC. This encodes CASSGQGAGLLRLAKNIQYF. The chain has TRBV6-1 and TRBJ2-4; 8 bases are a match to TRBD1. CDR3 size: 20 residues. V was pared by 4 bases and J by 0 bases, with 17 bases of the junction left unmatched. Germline V CDR1 and CDR2: MNHNS, SASEGT.

The gene calls are TRBV7-9 and TRBJ2-7, with 9 nucleotides matching TRBD1. With 9 bases clipped from V and 4 bases from J, the junction kept 13 bases outside the gene matches. The CDR3 has 15 residues. The germline V gene encodes CDR1 SEHNR and CDR2 FQNEAQ (reference sequence). CDR3 region: CARTGGRGLKYEQYV. The CDR3 region has the DNA TGTGCCAGGACAGGGGGTCGGGGACTCAAATACGAGCAGTACGTC.